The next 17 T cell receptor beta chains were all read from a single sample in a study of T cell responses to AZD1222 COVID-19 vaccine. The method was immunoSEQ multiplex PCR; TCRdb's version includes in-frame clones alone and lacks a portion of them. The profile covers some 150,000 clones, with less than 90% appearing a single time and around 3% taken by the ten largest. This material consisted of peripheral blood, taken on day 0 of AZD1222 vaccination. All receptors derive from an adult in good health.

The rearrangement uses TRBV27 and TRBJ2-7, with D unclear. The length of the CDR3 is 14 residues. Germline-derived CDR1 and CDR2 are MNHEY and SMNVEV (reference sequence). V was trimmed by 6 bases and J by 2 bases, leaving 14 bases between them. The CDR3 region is CASRAHLGTYEQYF. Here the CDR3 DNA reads TGTGCCAGCAGGGCTCACTTGGGAACCTACGAGCAGTACTTC.

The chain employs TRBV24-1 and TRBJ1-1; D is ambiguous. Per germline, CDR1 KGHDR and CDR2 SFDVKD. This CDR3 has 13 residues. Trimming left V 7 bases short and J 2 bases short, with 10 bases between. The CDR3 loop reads CATSDPPNTEAFF. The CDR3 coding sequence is TGTGCCACCAGCGACCCACCAAACACTGAAGCTTTCTTT.

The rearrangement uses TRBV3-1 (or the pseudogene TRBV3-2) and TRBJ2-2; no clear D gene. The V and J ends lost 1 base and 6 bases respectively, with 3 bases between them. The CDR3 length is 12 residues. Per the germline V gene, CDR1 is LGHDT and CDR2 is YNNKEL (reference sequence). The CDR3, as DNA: TGTGCCAGCAGCCAAGGAGCCGGGGAGCTGTTTTTT. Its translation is CASSQGAGELFF.

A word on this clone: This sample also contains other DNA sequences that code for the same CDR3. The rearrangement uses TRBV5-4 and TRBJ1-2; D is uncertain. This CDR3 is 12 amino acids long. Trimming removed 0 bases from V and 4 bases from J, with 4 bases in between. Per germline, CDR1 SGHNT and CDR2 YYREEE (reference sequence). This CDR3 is CASSLDSYGYTF. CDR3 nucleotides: TGTGCCAGCAGCTTGGACAGCTATGGCTACACCTTC.

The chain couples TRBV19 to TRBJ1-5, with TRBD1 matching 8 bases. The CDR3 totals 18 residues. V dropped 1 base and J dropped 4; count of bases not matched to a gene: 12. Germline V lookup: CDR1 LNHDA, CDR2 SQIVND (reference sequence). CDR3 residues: CASSIGGWSRGLNQPQHF. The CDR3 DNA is TGTGCCAGTAGTATAGGCGGGTGGAGCAGGGGGCTGAATCAGCCCCAGCATTTT.

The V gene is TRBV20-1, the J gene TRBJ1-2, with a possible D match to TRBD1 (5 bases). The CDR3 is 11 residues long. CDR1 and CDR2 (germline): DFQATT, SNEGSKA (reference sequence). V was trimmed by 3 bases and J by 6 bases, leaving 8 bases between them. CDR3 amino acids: CSARTVNGYTF. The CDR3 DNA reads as TGCAGTGCTAGGACAGTAAATGGCTACACCTTC.

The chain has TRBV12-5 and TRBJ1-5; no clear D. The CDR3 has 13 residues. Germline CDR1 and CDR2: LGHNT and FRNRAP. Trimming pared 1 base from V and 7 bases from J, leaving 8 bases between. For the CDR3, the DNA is TGTGCTAGTGGTTTGGAGCTCGGGCAGCCCCAGCATTTT. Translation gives CASGLELGQPQHF.

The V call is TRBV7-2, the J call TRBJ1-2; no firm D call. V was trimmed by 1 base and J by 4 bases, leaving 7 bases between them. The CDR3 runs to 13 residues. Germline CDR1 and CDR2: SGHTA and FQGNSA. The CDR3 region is CASSLGRRYGYTF. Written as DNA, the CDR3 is TGTGCCAGCAGCTTAGGAAGGCGCTATGGCTACACCTTC.

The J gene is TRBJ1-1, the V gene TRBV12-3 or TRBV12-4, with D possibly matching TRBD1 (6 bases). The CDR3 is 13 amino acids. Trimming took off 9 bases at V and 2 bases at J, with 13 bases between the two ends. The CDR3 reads CASGGGSNTEAFF. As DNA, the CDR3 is TGTGCCAGTGGTGGGGGCAGCAACACTGAAGCTTTCTTT.

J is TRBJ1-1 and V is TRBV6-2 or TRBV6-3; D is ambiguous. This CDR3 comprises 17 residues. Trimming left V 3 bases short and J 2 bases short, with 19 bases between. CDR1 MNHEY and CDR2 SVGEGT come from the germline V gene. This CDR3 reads CASSYLAFLISNTEAFF. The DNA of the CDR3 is TGTGCCAGCAGTTATTTGGCGTTCCTGATTTCTAACACTGAAGCTTTCTTT.

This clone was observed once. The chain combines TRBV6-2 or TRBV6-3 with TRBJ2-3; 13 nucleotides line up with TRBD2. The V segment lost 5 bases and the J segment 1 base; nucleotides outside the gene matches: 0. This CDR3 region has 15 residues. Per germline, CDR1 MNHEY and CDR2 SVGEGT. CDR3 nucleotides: TGTGCCAGCAGTGGGACTAGCGGGGGCACAGATACGCAGTATTTT. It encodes CASSGTSGGTDTQYF.

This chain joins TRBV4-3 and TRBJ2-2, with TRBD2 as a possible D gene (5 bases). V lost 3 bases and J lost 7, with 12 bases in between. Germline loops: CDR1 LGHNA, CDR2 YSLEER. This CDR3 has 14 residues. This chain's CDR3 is CASSQLSRDGELFF. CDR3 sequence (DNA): TGCGCCAGCAGCCAGCTTTCGAGGGACGGGGAGCTGTTTTTT.

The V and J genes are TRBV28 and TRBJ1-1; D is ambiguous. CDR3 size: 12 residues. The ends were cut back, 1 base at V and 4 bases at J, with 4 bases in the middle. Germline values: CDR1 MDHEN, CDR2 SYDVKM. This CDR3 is CASSLSATEAFF. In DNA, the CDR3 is TGTGCCAGCAGTTTATCGGCCACTGAAGCTTTCTTT.

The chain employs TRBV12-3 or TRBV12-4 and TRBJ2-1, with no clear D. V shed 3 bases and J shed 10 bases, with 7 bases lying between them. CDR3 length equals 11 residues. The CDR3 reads CASSFGGEQFF. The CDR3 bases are TGTGCCAGCAGTTTTGGTGGAGAGCAGTTCTTC.

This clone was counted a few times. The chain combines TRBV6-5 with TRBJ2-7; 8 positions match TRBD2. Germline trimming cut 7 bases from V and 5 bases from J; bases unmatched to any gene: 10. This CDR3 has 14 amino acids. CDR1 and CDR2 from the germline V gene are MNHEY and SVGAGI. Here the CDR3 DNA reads TGTGCCAGCAAGACATCGGGAGGGGTCCACGAGCAGTACTTC. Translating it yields CASKTSGGVHEQYF.

DNA of the CDR3: TGTGCCAGCAGCCAAGGTGGGATAGGGAAAAACTATGGCTACACCTTC. It translates to CASSQGGIGKNYGYTF. This chain links TRBV4-2 with TRBJ1-2; D is uncertain. Trimming cost V 1 base and J 2 bases, with 14 bases left between them. Germline CDR1 LGHNA, CDR2 YNFKEQ. The CDR3 loop spans 16 amino acids.

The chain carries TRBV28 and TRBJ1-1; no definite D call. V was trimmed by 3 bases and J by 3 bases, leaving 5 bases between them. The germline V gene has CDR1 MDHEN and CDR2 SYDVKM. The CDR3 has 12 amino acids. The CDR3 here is CASSLGYTEAFF. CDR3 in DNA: TGTGCCAGCAGTTTGGGTTACACTGAAGCTTTCTTT.